This T cell receptor beta chain was recovered during a study of CD8 T cells in Susac syndrome. Germline V gives CDR1 SQVTM, CDR2 ANQGSEA. CDR3 length: 13 amino acids. Trimming shortened V by 4 bases and J by 0 bases, and 6 bases separated the two germline ends. The RNA, roughly 0.45 to 1 ug, was put through reverse transcription using random hexamers. TCRdb reprocessed the immunoSEQ multiplex PCR reads with MiXCR, giving one entry per CDR3 protein. The table has around 300,000 distinct CDR3 sequences, over 75% seen once; the top ten hold approximately 0.18%. This clonotype was seen a few times. The chain combines TRBV29-1 with TRBJ2-2, with D perhaps TRBD1 (6 bases). This TCR was sampled from a human donor with multiple sclerosis. Specimen: CD8+ T cells from PBMCs. For the CDR3, the DNA is TGCAGCGTTGGGGACACGAACACCGGGGAGCTGTTTTTT. Amino acid sequence: CSVGDTNTGELFF.